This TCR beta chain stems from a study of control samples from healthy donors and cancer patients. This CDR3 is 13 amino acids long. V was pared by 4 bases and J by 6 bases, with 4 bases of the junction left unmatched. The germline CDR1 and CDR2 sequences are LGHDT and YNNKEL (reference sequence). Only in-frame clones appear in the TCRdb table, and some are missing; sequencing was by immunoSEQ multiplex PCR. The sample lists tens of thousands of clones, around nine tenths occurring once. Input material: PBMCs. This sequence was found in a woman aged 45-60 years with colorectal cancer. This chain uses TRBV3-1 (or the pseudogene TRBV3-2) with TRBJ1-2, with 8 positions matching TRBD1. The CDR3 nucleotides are TGTGCCAGCAGCCGAGGACAGGGCGATGGCTACACCTTC. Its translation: CASSRGQGDGYTF.